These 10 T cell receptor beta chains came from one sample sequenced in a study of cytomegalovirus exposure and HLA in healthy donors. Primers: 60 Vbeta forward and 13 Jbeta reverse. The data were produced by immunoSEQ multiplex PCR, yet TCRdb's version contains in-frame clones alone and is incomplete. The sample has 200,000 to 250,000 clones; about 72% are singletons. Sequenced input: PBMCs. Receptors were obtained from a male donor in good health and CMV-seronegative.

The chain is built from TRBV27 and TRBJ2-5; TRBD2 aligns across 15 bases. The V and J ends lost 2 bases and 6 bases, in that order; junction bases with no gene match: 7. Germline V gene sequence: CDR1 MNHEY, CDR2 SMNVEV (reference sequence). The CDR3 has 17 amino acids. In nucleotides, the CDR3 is TGTGCCAGCAGTTTACGGACTAGCGGGAGGGCTTCGCAGACCCAGTACTTC. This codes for CASSLRTSGRASQTQYF.

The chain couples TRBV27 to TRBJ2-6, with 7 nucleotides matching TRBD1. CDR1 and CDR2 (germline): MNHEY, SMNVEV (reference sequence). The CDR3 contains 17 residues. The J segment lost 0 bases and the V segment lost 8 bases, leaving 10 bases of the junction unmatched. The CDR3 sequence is CASRRQGDFSGANVLTF. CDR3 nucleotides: TGTGCCAGCCGGCGACAGGGCGATTTCTCTGGGGCCAACGTCCTGACTTTC.

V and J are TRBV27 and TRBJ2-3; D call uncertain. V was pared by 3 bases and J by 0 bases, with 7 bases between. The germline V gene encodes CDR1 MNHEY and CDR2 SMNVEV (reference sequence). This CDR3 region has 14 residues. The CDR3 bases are TGTGCCAGCAGTTTGGGCGTTAGCACAGATACGCAGTATTTT. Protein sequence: CASSLGVSTDTQYF.

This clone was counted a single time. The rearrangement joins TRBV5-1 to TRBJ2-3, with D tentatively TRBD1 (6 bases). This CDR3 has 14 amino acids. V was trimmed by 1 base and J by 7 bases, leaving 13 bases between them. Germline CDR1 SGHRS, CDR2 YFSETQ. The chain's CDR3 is CASSLTGTQNTQYF. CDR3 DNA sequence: TGCGCCAGCAGCTTGACAGGGACGCAAAATACGCAGTATTTT.

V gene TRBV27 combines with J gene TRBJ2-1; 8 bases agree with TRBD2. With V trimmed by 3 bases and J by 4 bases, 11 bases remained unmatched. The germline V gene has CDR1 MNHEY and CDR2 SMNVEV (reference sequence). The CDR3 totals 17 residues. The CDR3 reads CASSFQPISGEYNEQFF. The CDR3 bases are TGTGCCAGCAGTTTCCAACCAATTAGCGGGGAATACAATGAGCAGTTCTTC.

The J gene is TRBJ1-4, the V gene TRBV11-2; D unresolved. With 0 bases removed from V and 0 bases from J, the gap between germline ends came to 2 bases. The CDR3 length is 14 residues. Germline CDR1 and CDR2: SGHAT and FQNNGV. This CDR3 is CASSLDATNEKLFF. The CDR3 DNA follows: TGTGCCAGCAGCTTAGACGCAACTAATGAAAAACTGTTTTTT.

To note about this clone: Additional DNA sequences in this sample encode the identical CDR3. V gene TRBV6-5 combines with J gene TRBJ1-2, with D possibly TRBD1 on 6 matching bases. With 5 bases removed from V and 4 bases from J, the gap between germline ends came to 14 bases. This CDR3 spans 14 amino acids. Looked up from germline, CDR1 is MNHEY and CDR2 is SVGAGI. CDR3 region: CASSSRGGSYGYTF. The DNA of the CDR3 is TGTGCCAGCAGTAGCAGGGGAGGGAGCTATGGCTACACCTTC.

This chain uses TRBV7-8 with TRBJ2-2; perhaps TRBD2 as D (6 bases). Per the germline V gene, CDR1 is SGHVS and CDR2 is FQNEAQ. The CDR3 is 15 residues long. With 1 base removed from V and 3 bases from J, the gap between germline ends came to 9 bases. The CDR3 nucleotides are TGTGCCAGCAGCTTAGAAGCGGGCGACACCGGGGAGCTGTTTTTT. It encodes CASSLEAGDTGELFF. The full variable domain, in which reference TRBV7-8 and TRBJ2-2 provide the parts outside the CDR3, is GAGVSQSPRYKVAKRGQDVALRCDPISGHVSLFWYQQALGQGPEFLTYFQNEAQLDKSGLPSDRFFAERPEGSVSTLKIQRTQQEDSAVYLCASSLEAGDTGELFFGEGSRLTVL.

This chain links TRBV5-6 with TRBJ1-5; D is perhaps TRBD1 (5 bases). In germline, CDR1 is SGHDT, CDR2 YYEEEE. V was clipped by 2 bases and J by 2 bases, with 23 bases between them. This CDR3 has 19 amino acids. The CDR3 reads CASSLDGTGRGMGNQPQHF. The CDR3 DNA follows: TGTGCCAGCAGCTTAGATGGTACGGGTAGGGGAATGGGCAATCAGCCCCAGCATTTT. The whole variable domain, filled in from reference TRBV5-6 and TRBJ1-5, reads DAGVTQSPTHLIKTRGQQVTLRCSPKSGHDTVSWYQQALGQGPQFIFQYYEEEERQRGNFPDRFSGHQFPNYSSELNVNALLLGDSALYLCASSLDGTGRGMGNQPQHFGDGTRLSIL.

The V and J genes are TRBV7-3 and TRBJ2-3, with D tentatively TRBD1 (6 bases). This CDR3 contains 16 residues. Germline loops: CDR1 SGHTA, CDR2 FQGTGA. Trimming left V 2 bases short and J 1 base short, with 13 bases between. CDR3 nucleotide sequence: TGTGCCAGCAGCTTATTGCAGGGGATGCGCACAGATACGCAGTATTTT. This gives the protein CASSLLQGMRTDTQYF.